This section outlines one T cell receptor beta chain sequence together with its context. What this receptor recognizes is not known. Base qualities were left out, and no much larger clone turns up one base away. The immunoSEQ Assay, a bias-controlled multiplex PCR, was used to amplify TCRbeta CDR3 regions from genomic DNA. Under the source paper's analysis protocol: The number of nucleated cells in each sample was estimated by amplification of reference gene primers within the assay. Sequence reads were collapsed and filtered to measure the absolute abundance of every unique TCRbeta CDR3 rearrangement. For each sample, productive Simpson clonality was calculated as the square root of Simpson's diversity index across productive rearrangements. What TCRdb holds here is the immuneACCESS table cut down to in-frame rearrangements. Part of the clones is not present; checked against another copy, under half of the missing clones reflect an unresolved V gene, and the others are unexplained. Clone size and V and J calls were adopted from that table, with D and trimming inferred from the DNA. The sample table shows 200,000 to 250,000 clones, and 84% are seen once. The ten largest make up 20% of the sample.

The sample is drawn from a study of blood T cell repertoires in COVID-19 (dated by TCRdb to about 2020). The study in broad terms: Collaborator samples came from the United States, Italy and Spain and covered acute and convalescent phases of COVID-19. The prospective study material was composed of cDNA or gDNA derived from T cells, B-cell-depleted T cells, or PBMCs. The dataset comprised deeply sampled blood TCRbeta repertoires from subjects exposed to, actively infected with, or recovered from COVID-19. The repertoires were released in a freely available public database intended as a resource for research on the immune response to SARS-CoV-2. Samples were obtained from the ongoing ImmuneRACE study (first 160 participants) and from some 1,200 subjects provided by 6 global collaborators. The sample metadata nearly always contained a de-identified subject ID, COVID-19 status, age in years and sex. Where HLA class I and class II types were available, the types were taken from metadata supplied by the sample provider, not from assay-based typing. Study-wide findings and limitations: Clinical and demographic metadata were provided uncurated, with the amount varying by source and participant.

The cysteine opens and the phenylalanine closes a CDR3 of 15 amino acids. Only the CDR3 portion is preserved as DNA: 45 bases, with reading frame beginning at the first base. Based on the germline V gene, the CDR1 and CDR2 sequences are SGHAT and FQNNGV. V and J are truncated by 5 bases and 0 bases respectively, leaving an intervening sequence of 10 bases. Each collaborating institution followed its own protocols to collect whole blood in K2EDTA tubes. For TCRbeta analysis, collaborator samples were shipped as frozen whole blood, as isolated PBMCs, or as DNA extracted from either sample type. The sequence was collected from a man aged 25-45 years with active or convalescent COVID-19. Specimen: peripheral blood. The sequence links TRBV11-2 to TRBJ2-2, with no D gene named confidently. The DNA sequence is TGTGCCAGCAGCCCTTTGGCCACGAACACCGGGGAGCTGTTTTTT. Translated, it reads CASSPLATNTGELFF.